This is a list of T cell receptor beta chains from one sample in a study of cytomegalovirus exposure and HLA in healthy donors. Data came from immunoSEQ multiplex PCR; TCRdb stores just in-frame clones and leaves some out. This repertoire shows tens of thousands of clones, approximately 80% found once; its top ten account for 3% to 4.5%. The sequenced sample was PBMCs. The receptors were gathered from a man aged 30-40 years in good health and CMV-seronegative. The CDR3 runs from the conserved cysteine through the conserved F or W. Each record gives: D gene, clone size, J gene, V gene, CDR3 DNA, CDR3 protein. A D gene is named only where the DNA matches it firmly. Clone size is not always given. Where it is, it says once, few, many or a class for expanded clones.

NA	NA	TRBJ1-4	TRBV2	TGTGCCAGCAGTCGGAGGGGTGAAAAACTGTTTTTT	CASSRRGEKLFF
TRBD2	NA	TRBJ2-7	TRBV9	TGTGCCAGCAGCGTAGCGGGGGGGGCAAGCTCCTACGAGCAGTACTTC	CASSVAGGASSYEQYF
NA	NA	TRBJ2-5	TRBV7-2	TGTGCCAGCAGCCAAATTAGCGGTGAATCACAAGAGACCCAGTACTTC	CASSQISGESQETQYF
TRBD2	NA	TRBJ2-1	TRBV10-1	TGCGCCAGCAGGGCTAGCGGATACAATGAGCAGTTCTTC	CASRASGYNEQFF
TRBD2	NA	TRBJ2-1	TRBV15	TGTGCCACCAGCAGAGATCGGCTAGCGGACTCCTACAATGAGCAGTTCTTC	CATSRDRLADSYNEQFF
TRBD2	NA	TRBJ2-1	TRBV11-2	TGTGCCAGCAGCGCCCCCGGGGGGAGAAACAATGAGCAGTTCTTC	CASSAPGGRNNEQFF
TRBD1	NA	TRBJ2-3	TRBV30	TGTGCCTGGAGCCTAGGACAGGGGGACACAGATACGCAGTATTTT	CAWSLGQGDTDTQYF
NA	NA	TRBJ2-7	TRBV4-3	TGCGCCAGCAGCCAATACCCCCAGGGGAGCTCCTACGAGCAGTACTTC	CASSQYPQGSSYEQYF
TRBD2	NA	TRBJ2-5	TRBV11-1	TGTGCCAGCAGTTTTAATGGGGCTAGCGGGAGGAGGGAGACCCAGTACTTC	CASSFNGASGRRETQYF
NA	NA	TRBJ1-2	TRBV30	TGTGCCTGGAGGGAGATTGGCTACACCTTC	CAWREIGYTF
NA	NA	TRBJ2-7	TRBV19	TGTGCCAGTAGTACACAGGGAGCCCTCTGGCAGTACTTC	CASSTQGALWQYF
NA	NA	TRBJ1-5	TRBV27	TGTGCCAGCAGTCTCCGACAGTCGCGCGGTATGGGAAGCAATCAGCCCCAGCATTTT	CASSLRQSRGMGSNQPQHF
NA	NA	TRBJ2-5	TRBV2	TGTGCCAGCAGTGCTGAGTACCAAGAGACCCAGTACTTC	CASSAEYQETQYF
NA	NA	TRBJ2-1	TRBV10-3	TGTGCCATCATGCGGGGACCAGACTACAATGAGCAGTTCTTC	CAIMRGPDYNEQFF
NA	few	TRBJ2-1	TRBV5-1	TGCGCCAGCAGGGAGGCCTCCTACAATGAGCAGTTCTTC	CASREASYNEQFF
NA	NA	TRBJ1-1	TRBV7-6	TGTGCCAGCAGCGCAGGGTTTATGAACACTGAAGCTTTCTTT	CASSAGFMNTEAFF